Reported below is one T cell receptor (beta chain). The sample comes from a study of blood T cell repertoires in COVID-19. Study information: The origin of the acute and convalescent COVID-19 samples was the United States, Italy and Spain. T cells, B-cell-depleted T cells, or PBMCs provided the cDNA or gDNA that served as material.

The CDR3 has 18 residues. The V end was cut by 0 bases, the J end by 2 bases, with 18 bases between. Per germline, CDR1 ENHRY and CDR2 SYGVKD. As processed by the authors: Cell counts per sample came from amplifying reference gene primers. The table came from immunoSEQ multiplex PCR; TCRdb's copy has only in-frame clones and leaves some out. V and J calls plus clone size are reproduced from that table; the DNA served to infer D and trimming. The sample has 200,000 to 250,000 clones, about nine tenths seen once. The sequencing input was peripheral blood. The V call is TRBV10-3, the J call TRBJ2-3, with a weak D call TRBD2 (7 bases). The TCR comes from a man aged 80 or over with acute or convalescent COVID-19. CDR3 DNA sequence: TGTGCCATCAGTGAGTCGATTAGGGGGACTACGTACACAGATACGCAGTATTTT. Translation: CAISESIRGTTYTDTQYF.